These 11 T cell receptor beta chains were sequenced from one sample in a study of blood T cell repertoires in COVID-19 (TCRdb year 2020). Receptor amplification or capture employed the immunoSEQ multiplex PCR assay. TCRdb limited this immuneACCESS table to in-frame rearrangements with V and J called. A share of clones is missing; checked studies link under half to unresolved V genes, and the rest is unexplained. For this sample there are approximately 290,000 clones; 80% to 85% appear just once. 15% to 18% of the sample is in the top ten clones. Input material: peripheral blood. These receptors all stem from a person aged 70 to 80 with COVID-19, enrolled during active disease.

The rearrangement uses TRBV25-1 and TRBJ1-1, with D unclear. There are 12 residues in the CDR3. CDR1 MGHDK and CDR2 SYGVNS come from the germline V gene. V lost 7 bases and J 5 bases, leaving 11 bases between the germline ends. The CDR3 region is CASKEDWTEAFF. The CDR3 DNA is TGTGCCAGCAAGGAAGACTGGACTGAAGCTTTCTTT.

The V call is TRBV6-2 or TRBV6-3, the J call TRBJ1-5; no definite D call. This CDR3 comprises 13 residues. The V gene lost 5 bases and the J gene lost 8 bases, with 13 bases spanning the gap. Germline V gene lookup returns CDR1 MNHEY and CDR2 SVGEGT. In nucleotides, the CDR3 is TGTGCCAGCAGTCCCCGCGGGTTTGAGCCCCAGCATTTT. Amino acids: CASSPRGFEPQHF.

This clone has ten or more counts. The CDR3 loop reads CASSLLAGNEQFF. CDR3 DNA: TGTGCCAGCAGCTTGCTAGCGGGAAATGAGCAGTTCTTC. J is TRBJ2-1 and V is TRBV5-4; 9 bases agree with TRBD2. Per germline, CDR1 SGHNT and CDR2 YYREEE (reference sequence). V shed 1 base, J shed 7 bases, and the junction held 0 bases outside the gene matches. The CDR3 is 13 amino acids. Supplemented by reference TRBV5-4 and TRBJ2-1, the full variable domain reads ETGVTQSPTHLIKTRGQQVTLRCSSQSGHNTVSWYQQALGQGPQFIFQYYREEENGRGNFPPRFSGLQFPNYSSELNVNALELDDSALYLCASSLLAGNEQFFGPGTRLTVL.

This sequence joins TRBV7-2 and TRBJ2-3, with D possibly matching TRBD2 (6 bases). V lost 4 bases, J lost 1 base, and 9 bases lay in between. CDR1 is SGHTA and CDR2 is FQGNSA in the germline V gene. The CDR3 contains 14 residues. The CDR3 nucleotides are TGTGCCAGCAGCTATATAGCGGGCACAGATACGCAGTATTTT. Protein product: CASSYIAGTDTQYF. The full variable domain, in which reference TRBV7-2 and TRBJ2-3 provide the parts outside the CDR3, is GAGVSQSPSNKVTEKGKDVELRCDPISGHTALYWYRQSLGQGLEFLIYFQGNSAPDKSGLPSDRFSAERTGGSVSTLTIQRTQQEDSAVYLCASSYIAGTDTQYFGPGTRLTVL.

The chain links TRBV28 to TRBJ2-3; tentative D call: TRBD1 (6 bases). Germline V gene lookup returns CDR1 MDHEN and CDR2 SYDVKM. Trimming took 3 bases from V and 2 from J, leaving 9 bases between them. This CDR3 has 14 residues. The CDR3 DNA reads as TGTGCCAGCAGTTTGGGGGACACCACAGATACGCAGTATTTT. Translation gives CASSLGDTTDTQYF.

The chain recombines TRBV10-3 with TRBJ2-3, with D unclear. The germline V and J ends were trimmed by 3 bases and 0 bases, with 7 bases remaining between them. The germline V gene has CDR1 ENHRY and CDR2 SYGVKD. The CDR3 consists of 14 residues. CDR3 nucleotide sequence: TGTGCCATCAGTGAATCTTTCAGCACAGATACGCAGTATTTT. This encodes CAISESFSTDTQYF.

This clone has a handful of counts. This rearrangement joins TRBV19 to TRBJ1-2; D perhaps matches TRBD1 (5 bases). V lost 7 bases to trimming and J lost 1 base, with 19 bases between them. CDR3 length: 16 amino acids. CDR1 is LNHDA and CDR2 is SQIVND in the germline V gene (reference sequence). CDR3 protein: CASTDKRWGDNYGYTF. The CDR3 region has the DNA TGTGCCAGTACGGATAAACGCTGGGGGGATAACTATGGCTACACCTTC.

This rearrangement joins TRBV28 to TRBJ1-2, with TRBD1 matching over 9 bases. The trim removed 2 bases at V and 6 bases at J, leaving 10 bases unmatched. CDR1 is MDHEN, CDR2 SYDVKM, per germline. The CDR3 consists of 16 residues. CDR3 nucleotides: TGTGCCAGCAGTTTAACCGGGACAGGGCAATTCAATGGCTACACCTTC. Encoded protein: CASSLTGTGQFNGYTF.

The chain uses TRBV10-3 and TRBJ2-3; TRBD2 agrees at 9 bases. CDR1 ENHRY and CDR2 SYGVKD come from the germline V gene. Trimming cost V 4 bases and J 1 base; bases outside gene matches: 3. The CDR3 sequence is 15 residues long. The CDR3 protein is CAISVGLARTDTQYF. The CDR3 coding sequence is TGTGCCATCAGTGTGGGACTAGCCCGCACAGATACGCAGTATTTT.

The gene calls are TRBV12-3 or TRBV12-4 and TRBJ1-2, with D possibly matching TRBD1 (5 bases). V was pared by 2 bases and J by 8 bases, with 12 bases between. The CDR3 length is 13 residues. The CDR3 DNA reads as TGTGCCAGCAGTTTAAGGCAGGGTGGGGGCTACACCTTC. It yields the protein CASSLRQGGGYTF.

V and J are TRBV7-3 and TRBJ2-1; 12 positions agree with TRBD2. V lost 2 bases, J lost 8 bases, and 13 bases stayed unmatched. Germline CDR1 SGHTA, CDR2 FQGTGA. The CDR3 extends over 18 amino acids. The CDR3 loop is CASSLLFGQTSGSHEQFF. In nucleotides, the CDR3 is TGTGCCAGCAGCTTACTTTTCGGCCAGACTAGCGGGAGCCATGAGCAGTTCTTC.